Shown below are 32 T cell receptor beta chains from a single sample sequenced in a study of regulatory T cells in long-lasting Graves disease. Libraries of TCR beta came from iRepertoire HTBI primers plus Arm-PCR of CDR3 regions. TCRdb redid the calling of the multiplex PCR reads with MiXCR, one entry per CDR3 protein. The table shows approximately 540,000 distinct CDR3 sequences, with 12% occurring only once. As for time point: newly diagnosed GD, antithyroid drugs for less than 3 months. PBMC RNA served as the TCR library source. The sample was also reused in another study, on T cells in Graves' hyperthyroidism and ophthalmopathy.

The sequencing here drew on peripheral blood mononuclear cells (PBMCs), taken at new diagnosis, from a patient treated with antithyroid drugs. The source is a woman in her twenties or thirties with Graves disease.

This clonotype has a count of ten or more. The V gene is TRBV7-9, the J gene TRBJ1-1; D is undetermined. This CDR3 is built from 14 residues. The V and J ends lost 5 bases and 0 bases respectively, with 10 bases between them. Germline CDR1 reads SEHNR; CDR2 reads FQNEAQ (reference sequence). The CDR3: CASSRLGLNTEAFF. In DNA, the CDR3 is TGTGCCAGCAGCCGCCTAGGATTGAACACTGAAGCTTTCTTT.

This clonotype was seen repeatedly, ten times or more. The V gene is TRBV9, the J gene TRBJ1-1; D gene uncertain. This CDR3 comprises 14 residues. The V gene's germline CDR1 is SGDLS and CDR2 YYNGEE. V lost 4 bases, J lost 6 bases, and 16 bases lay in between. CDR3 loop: CASSPPTAKPEAFF. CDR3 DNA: TGTGCCAGCAGCCCGCCAACAGCGAAACCTGAAGCTTTCTTT.

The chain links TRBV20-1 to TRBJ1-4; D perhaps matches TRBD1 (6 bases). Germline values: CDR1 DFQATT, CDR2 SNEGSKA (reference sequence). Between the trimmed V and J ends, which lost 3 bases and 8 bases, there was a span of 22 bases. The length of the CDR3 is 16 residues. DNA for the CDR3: TGCAGTGCTAGGGAGGCGGGGGCGCAACAAATGGAAAAACTGTTTTTT. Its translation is CSAREAGAQQMEKLFF.

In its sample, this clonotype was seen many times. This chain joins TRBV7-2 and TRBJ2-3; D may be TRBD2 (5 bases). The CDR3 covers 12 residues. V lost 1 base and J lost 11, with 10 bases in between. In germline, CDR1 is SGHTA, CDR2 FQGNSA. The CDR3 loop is CASSLVARGQYF. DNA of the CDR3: TGTGCCAGCAGCTTAGTTGCCCGGGGGCAGTATTTT.

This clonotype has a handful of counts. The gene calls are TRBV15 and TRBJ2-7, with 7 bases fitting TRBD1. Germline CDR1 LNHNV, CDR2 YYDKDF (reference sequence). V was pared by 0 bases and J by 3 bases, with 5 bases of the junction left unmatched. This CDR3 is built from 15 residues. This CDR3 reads CATSREGTVGYEQYF. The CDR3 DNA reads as TGTGCCACCAGCAGAGAGGGGACAGTGGGCTACGAGCAGTACTTC.

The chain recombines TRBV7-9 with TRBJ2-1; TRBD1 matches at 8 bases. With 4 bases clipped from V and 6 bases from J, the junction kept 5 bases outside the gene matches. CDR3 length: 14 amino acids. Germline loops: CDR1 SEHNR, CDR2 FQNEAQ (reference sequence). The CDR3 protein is CASSSGGLVNEQFF. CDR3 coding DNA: TGTGCCAGCAGCTCAGGGGGCTTGGTCAATGAGCAGTTCTTC. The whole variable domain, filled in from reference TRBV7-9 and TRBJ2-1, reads DTGVSQNPRHKITKRGQNVTFRCDPISEHNRLYWYRQTLGQGPEFLTYFQNEAQLEKSRLLSDRFSAERPKGSFSTLEIQRTEQGDSAMYLCASSSGGLVNEQFFGPGTRLTVL.

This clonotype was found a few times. In DNA, the CDR3 is TGCAGTGGGACACCTCTCGTAGCGGGAGTTGTCTACGAGCAGTACTTC. Its protein is CSGTPLVAGVVYEQYF. The V and J genes are TRBV20-1 and TRBJ2-7; 9 bases line up with TRBD2. Germline lookup yields CDR1 DFQATT and CDR2 SNEGSKA (reference sequence). This CDR3 has 16 residues. Trimming cost V 7 bases and J 3 bases; bases outside gene matches: 16.

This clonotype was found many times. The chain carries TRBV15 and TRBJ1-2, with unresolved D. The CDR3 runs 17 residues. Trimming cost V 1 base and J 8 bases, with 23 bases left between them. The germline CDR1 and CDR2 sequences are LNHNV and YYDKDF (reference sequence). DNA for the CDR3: TGTGCCACCAGCAGAGCCCCCTTCCGCCGCCTCGAAAGAGGCTACACCTTC. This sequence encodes CATSRAPFRRLERGYTF.

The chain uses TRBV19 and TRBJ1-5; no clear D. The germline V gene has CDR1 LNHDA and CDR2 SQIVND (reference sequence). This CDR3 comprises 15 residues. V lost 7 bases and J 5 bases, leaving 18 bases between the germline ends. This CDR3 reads CASTRYRGGHQPQHF. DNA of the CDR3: TGTGCCAGTACGAGGTACCGGGGAGGACATCAGCCCCAGCATTTT.

The CDR3 is CATSESGRPWEQYF. For the CDR3, the DNA is TGTGCCACCAGTGAAAGCGGGAGGCCGTGGGAGCAGTACTTC. This chain connects TRBV24-1 to TRBJ2-7; 9 nucleotides align to TRBD2. V shed 4 bases, J shed 7 bases, and the junction held 7 bases outside the gene matches. From germline, CDR1 is KGHDR and CDR2 SFDVKD. The CDR3 runs to 14 residues.

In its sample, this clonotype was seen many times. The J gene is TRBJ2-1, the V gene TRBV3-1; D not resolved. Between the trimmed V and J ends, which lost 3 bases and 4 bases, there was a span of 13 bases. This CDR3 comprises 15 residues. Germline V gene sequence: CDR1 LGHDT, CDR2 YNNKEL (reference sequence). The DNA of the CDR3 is TGTGCCAGCAGCCAGCTAGACTGGCTGTACAATGAGCAGTTCTTC. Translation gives CASSQLDWLYNEQFF.

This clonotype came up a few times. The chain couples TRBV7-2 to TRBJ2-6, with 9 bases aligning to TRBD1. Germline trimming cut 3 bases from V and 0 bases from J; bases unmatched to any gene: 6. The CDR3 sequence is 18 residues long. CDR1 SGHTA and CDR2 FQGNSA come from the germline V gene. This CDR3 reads CASSFTGTGRSGANVLTF. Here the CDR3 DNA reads TGTGCCAGCAGCTTCACCGGGACAGGGCGCTCTGGGGCCAACGTCCTGACTTTC.

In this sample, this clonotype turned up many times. CDR3 DNA: TGTGCCAGCAGCTTAATGTCCGGTTCGGCCGGGGAGCTGTTTTTT. Translation: CASSLMSGSAGELFF. This chain joins TRBV7-3 and TRBJ2-2, with no clear D. Germline V lookup: CDR1 SGHTA, CDR2 FQGTGA. The length of the CDR3 is 15 residues. The V end was cut by 1 base, the J end by 6 bases, with 12 bases between.

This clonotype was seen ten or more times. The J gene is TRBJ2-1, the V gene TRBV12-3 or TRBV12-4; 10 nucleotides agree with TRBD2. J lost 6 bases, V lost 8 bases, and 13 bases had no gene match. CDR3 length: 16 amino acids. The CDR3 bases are TGTGCCAGCGGAACTAGCGGGACCCTCCCCAGCAATGAGCAGTTCTTC. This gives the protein CASGTSGTLPSNEQFF.

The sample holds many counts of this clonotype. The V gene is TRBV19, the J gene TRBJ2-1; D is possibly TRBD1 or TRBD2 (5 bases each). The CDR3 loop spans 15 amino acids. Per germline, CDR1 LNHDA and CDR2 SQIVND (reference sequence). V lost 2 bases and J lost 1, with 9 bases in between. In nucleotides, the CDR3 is TGTGCCAGTAGTATAAGGGACCCATCCTACAATGAGCAGTTCTTC. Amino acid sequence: CASSIRDPSYNEQFF.

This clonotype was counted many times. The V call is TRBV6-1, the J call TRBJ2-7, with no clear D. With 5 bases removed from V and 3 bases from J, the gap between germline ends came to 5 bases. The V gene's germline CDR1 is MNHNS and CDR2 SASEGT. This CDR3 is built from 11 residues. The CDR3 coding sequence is TGTGCCAGCAGTAGACTCTACGAGCAGTACTTC. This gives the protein CASSRLYEQYF.

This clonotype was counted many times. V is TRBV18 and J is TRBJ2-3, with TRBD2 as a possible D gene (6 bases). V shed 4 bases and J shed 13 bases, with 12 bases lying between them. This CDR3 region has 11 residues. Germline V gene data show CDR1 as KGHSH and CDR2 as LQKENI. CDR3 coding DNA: TGTGCCAGCTCACGCGAGCGGGTAAAGTATTTT. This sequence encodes CASSRERVKYF.

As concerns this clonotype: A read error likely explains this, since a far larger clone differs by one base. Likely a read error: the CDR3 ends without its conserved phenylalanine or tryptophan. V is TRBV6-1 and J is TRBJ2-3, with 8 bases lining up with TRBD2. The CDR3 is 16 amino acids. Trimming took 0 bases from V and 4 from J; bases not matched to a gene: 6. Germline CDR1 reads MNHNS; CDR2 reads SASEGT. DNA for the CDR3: TGTGCCAGCAGTGAAGCCAGCGGGAGAAGAGCAGATACGCAGTATTCT. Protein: CASSEASGRRADTQYS.

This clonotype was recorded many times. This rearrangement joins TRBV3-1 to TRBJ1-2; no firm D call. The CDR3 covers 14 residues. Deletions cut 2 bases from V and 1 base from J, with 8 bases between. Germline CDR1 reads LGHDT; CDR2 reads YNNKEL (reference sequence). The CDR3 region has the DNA TGTGCCAGCAGCCAACAATCCAGTAACTATGGCTACACCTTC. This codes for CASSQQSSNYGYTF.

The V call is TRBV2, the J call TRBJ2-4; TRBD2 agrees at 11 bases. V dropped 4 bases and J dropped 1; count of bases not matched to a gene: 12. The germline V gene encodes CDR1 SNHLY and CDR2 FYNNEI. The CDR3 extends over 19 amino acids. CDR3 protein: CASSVVLAGGNGAKNIQYF. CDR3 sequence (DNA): TGTGCCAGCAGTGTCGTTCTAGCGGGAGGAAACGGGGCCAAAAACATTCAGTACTTC. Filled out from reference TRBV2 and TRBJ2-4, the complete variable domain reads EPEVTQTPSHQVTQMGQEVILRCVPISNHLYFYWYRQILGQKVEFLVSFYNNEISEKSEIFDDQFSVERPDGSNFTLKIRSTKLEDSAMYFCASSVVLAGGNGAKNIQYFGAGTRLSVL.

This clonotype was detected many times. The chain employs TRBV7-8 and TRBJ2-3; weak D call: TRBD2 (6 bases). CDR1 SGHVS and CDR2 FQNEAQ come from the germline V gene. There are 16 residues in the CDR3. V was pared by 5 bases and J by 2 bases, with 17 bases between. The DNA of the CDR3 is TGTGCCAGCAGCGCCGAAGGCGGAGGGGCCACAGATACGCAGTATTTT. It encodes CASSAEGGGATDTQYF. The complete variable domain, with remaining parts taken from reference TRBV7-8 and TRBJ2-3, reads GAGVSQSPRYKVAKRGQDVALRCDPISGHVSLFWYQQALGQGPEFLTYFQNEAQLDKSGLPSDRFFAERPEGSVSTLKIQRTQQEDSAVYLCASSAEGGGATDTQYFGPGTRLTVL.

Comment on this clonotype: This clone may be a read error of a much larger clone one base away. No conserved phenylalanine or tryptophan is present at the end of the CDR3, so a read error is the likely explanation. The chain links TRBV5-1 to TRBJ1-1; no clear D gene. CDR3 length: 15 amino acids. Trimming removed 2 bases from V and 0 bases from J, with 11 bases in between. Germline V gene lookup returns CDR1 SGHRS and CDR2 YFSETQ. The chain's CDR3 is CASSLTEQLNTEAFS. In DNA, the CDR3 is TGCGCCAGCAGCTTAACGGAACAGCTGAACACTGAAGCTTTCTCT.

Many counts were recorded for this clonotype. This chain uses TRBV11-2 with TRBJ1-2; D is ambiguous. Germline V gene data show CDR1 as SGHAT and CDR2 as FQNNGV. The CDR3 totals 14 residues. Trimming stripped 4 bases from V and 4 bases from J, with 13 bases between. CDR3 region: CASSSPLRGYGYTF. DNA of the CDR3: TGTGCCAGCAGCTCCCCTTTGCGGGGCTATGGCTACACCTTC.

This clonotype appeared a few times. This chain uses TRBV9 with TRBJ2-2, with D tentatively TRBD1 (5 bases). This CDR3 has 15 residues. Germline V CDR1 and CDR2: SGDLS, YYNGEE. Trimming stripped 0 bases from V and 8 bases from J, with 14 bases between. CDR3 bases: TGTGCCAGCAGCGTAGCGGTGCAGGGCGATGGGGAGCTGTTTTTT. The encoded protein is CASSVAVQGDGELFF.

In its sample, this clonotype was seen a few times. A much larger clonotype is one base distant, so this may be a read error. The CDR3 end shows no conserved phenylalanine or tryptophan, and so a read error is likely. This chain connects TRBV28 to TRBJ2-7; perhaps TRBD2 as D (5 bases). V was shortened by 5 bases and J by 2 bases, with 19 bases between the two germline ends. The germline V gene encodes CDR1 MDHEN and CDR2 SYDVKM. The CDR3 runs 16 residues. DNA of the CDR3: TGTGCCAGCAGTAGTATCGGGAATAGGAGGACCTACGAGCAGTACCTC. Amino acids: CASSSIGNRRTYEQYL.

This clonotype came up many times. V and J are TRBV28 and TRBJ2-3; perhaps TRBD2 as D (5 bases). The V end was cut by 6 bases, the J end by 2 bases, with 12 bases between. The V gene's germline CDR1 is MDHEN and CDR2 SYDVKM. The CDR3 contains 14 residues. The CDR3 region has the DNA TGTGCCAGCAGGGCCACTAGGCCCACAGATACGCAGTATTTT. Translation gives CASRATRPTDTQYF.

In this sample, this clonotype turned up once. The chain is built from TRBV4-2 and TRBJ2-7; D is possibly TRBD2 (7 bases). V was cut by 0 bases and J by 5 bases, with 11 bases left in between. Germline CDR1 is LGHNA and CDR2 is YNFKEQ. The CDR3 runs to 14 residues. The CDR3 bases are TGTGCCAGCAGCCAAGATGGCGGGGGCAACGAGCAGTACTTC. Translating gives CASSQDGGGNEQYF.

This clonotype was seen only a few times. Here the CDR3 DNA reads TGTGCCAGCAGCTATTGGGTCACCACCGGGGAGCTGTTTTTT. Translation gives CASSYWVTTGELFF. This chain connects TRBV11-2 to TRBJ2-2; D unclear. Between the trimmed V and J ends, which lost 4 bases and 4 bases, there was a span of 10 bases. CDR3 length: 14 residues. CDR1 and CDR2 (germline): SGHAT, FQNNGV. Combining the CDR3 with reference TRBV11-2 and TRBJ2-2 gives the whole variable domain EAGVAQSPRYKIIEKRQSVAFWCNPISGHATLYWYQQILGQGPKLLIQFQNNGVVDDSQLPKDRFSAERLKGVDSTLKIQPAKLEDSAVYLCASSYWVTTGELFFGEGSRLTVL.

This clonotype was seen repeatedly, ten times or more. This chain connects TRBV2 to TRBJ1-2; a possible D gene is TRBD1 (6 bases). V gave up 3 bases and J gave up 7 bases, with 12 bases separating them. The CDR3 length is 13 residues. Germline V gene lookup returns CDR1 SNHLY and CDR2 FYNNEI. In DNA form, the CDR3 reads TGTGCCAGCAGTGACGCAGGGGCAGGTGGCTACACCTTC. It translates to CASSDAGAGGYTF.

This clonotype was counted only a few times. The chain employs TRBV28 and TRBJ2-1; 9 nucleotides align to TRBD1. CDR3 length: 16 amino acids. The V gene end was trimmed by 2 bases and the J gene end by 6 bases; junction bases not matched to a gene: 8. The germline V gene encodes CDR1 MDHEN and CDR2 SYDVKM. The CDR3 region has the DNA TGTGCCAGCAGTTTAGGACGGGGACAGGGTCTCAATGAGCAGTTCTTC. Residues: CASSLGRGQGLNEQFF.

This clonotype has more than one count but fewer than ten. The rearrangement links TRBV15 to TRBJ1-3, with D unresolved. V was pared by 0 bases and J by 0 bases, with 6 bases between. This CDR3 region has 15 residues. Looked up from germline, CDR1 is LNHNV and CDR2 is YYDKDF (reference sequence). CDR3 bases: TGTGCCACCAGCAGAGACAGACCCTCTGGAAACACCATATATTTT. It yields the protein CATSRDRPSGNTIYF.

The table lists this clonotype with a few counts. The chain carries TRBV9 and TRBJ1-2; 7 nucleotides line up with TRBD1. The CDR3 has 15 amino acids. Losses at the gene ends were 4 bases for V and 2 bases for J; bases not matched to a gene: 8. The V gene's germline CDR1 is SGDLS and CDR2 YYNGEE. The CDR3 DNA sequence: TGTGCCAGCAGCCCTCAGACAGGGCTCAACTATGGCTACACCTTC. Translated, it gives CASSPQTGLNYGYTF.